This TCR beta chain was obtained from a study of blood T cell repertoires in COVID-19. Study as a whole: The United States, Italy and Spain provided the acute and convalescent COVID-19 samples.

The germline V gene encodes CDR1 LGHDT and CDR2 YNNKEL (reference sequence). The CDR3 length is 14 residues. Trimming took off 3 bases at V and 1 base at J, with 9 bases between the two ends. Clones were sequenced by immunoSEQ multiplex PCR, and TCRdb holds only the in-frame ones, with some missing. The data contain roughly 200,000 clones, about 85% of them seen just once; the ten biggest clones take up roughly 6.2%. The sample comprised PBMCs or T cells enriched from blood (not recorded which). J is TRBJ1-1 and V is TRBV3-1 (or the pseudogene TRBV3-2), with a tentative D call TRBD1 (6 bases). The clonotype originates from a man in his forties who had recovered from COVID-19. The CDR3 here is CASSQVTGNTEAFF. DNA of the CDR3: TGTGCCAGCAGCCAGGTGACAGGGAACACTGAAGCTTTCTTT.